Below, one T cell receptor beta chain is given with its context. The antigen is undetermined. The data stem from a study of OX40 agonist ivuxolimab in advanced cancers. Turning to the study itself: Past anti-PD-1, anti-PD-L1 or anti-CTLA-4 therapy was accepted, and 30% to 50% had received some. Study results and limitations: Researchers did not establish what antigens the expanded peripheral T cells target.

Clones were read by immunoSEQ multiplex PCR, and TCRdb kept only the in-frame ones, dropping some. The sample lists approximately 43,000 clones; around four fifths were seen once. Per germline, CDR1 SGHRS and CDR2 YFSETQ. J gave up 4 bases and V 0 bases, and 3 bases lay outside the gene matches. The CDR3 contains 14 residues. V and J are TRBV5-1 and TRBJ1-2, with 7 bases that match TRBD1. The material sequenced was CD4+ or CD8+ T cells sorted from blood, taken in a trial of the OX40 agonist ivuxolimab. The TCR comes from an adult with an advanced solid tumor such as melanoma, head and neck, liver or kidney cancer. The CDR3 region has the DNA TGCGCCAGCAGCTTGGGTGGGACAGTCTATGGCTACACCTTC. It encodes CASSLGGTVYGYTF.